A single sample gave rise to the 25 T cell receptor beta chains below, sequenced in a study of sequential checkpoint blockade in melanoma. Generated by immunoSEQ multiplex PCR, the TCRdb table keeps only in-frame clones and is missing some. This sample has several thousand clones, with around three fifths found just once. Treatment noted: randomized to nivolumab then ipilimumab (arm A) or the reverse (arm B). This material consisted of CD8+ T cells sorted from blood (inferred from file names), taken from a patient given nivolumab and ipilimumab in sequence. The receptor source for this set is a human patient with melanoma. Some clones in this sample may be carry-over from other donors' samples.

This chain's CDR3 is CASPSNTEAFF. The CDR3 DNA is TGTGCCAGCCCGAGTAACACTGAAGCTTTCTTT. This chain connects TRBV2 to TRBJ1-1; no reliable D call. This CDR3 spans 11 amino acids. CDR1 and CDR2 from the germline V gene are SNHLY and FYNNEI. V lost 8 bases and J 2 bases, leaving 6 bases between the germline ends.

This clone was detected many times. The J gene is TRBJ2-7, the V gene TRBV10-3; TRBD2 agrees at 8 bases. This CDR3 is built from 14 residues. V shed 8 bases, J shed 3 bases, and the junction held 9 bases outside the gene matches. Germline lookup yields CDR1 ENHRY and CDR2 SYGVKD. The CDR3 sequence: CAIPRGTSGYEQYF. CDR3 in DNA: TGTGCCATCCCCCGAGGCACTAGCGGCTACGAGCAGTACTTC.

The chain links TRBV15 to TRBJ1-2; D call uncertain. The CDR3 runs 15 residues. Germline CDR1 is LNHNV and CDR2 is YYDKDF (reference sequence). V lost 1 base to trimming and J lost 0 bases, with 9 bases between them. The CDR3 spells CATSRVPRANYGYTF. The CDR3 DNA reads as TGTGCCACCAGCAGAGTTCCGAGAGCTAACTATGGCTACACCTTC.

This clone turned up a few times. This chain's CDR3 is CASSLERKVANYGYTF. The CDR3 DNA is TGTGCCAGCAGCTTAGAGAGGAAGGTCGCTAACTATGGCTACACCTTC. The chain combines TRBV5-4 with TRBJ1-2; no definite D call. The germline gives CDR1 SGHNT, CDR2 YYREEE (reference sequence). The CDR3 totals 16 residues. The V gene lost 2 bases and the J gene lost 0 bases, with 14 bases spanning the gap.

This clone was seen just once. CDR3 protein: CASSLTGGSGQPQHF. Written as DNA, the CDR3 is TGTGCCAGCAGCCTCACAGGGGGCTCGGGACAGCCCCAGCATTTT. This chain joins TRBV4-2 and TRBJ1-5, with 9 bases aligning to TRBD1. With V trimmed by 4 bases and J by 7 bases, 8 bases remained unmatched. The CDR3 runs 15 residues. CDR1 and CDR2 from the germline V gene are LGHNA and YNFKEQ.

The chain uses TRBV11-2 and TRBJ2-1; maybe TRBD2 (6 bases). Germline V gene lookup returns CDR1 SGHAT and CDR2 FQNNGV. This CDR3 comprises 15 residues. Trimming left V 5 bases short and J 4 bases short, with 15 bases between. In DNA, the CDR3 is TGTGCCAGCAGCCCCCCGGGACTCCGTTACAATGAGCAGTTCTTC. This gives the protein CASSPPGLRYNEQFF.

V is TRBV5-6 and J is TRBJ2-7, with D perhaps TRBD1 (5 bases). Trimming removed 2 bases at V and 0 bases at J, with 24 bases between. The germline CDR1 and CDR2 sequences are SGHDT and YYEEEE. The CDR3 has 19 amino acids. The CDR3 reads CASSFSTTTGSPSSYEQYF. CDR3 nucleotide sequence: TGTGCCAGCAGCTTTTCGACCACAACAGGTTCCCCCAGCTCCTACGAGCAGTACTTC.

The chain carries TRBV5-1 and TRBJ2-7; D possibly corresponds to TRBD1 (6 bases). V gave up 4 bases and J gave up 2 bases, with 19 bases separating them. This CDR3 has 16 residues. Germline assignment: CDR1 SGHRS and CDR2 YFSETQ. The CDR3 DNA is TGCGCCAGCAGCCCCGAGCGGACAGACAAACCCTACGAGCAGTACTTC. Translated: CASSPERTDKPYEQYF.

In this sample, this clone turned up a few times. The chain has TRBV15 and TRBJ1-5; D ambiguous. V lost 0 bases, J lost 0 bases, and 3 bases lay in between. The CDR3 runs 14 residues. Germline assignment: CDR1 LNHNV and CDR2 YYDKDF (reference sequence). The CDR3 reads CATSRDRSNQPQHF. The CDR3, as DNA: TGTGCCACCAGCAGAGATCGTAGCAATCAGCCCCAGCATTTT.

This clone was seen more than once but under ten times. Additional DNA sequences in this sample encode the identical CDR3. The genes are TRBV7-6 and TRBJ2-2; D may be TRBD2 (7 bases). Trimming took off 2 bases at V and 4 bases at J, with 11 bases between the two ends. The CDR3 loop spans 15 amino acids. Germline values: CDR1 SGHVS, CDR2 FNYEAQ. The chain's CDR3 is CASSLRGAGTGELFF. The CDR3, as DNA: TGTGCCAGCAGCTTACGGGGGGCTGGCACCGGGGAGCTGTTTTTT.

The chain's CDR3 is CASRVTAFGFEQYF. DNA of the CDR3: TGTGCCAGCAGAGTGACAGCGTTCGGGTTCGAGCAGTACTTC. This chain connects TRBV7-9 to TRBJ2-7; TRBD1 is a possible D gene (5 bases). The CDR3 spans 14 residues. Trimming stripped 6 bases from V and 6 bases from J, with 18 bases between. Looked up from germline, CDR1 is SEHNR and CDR2 is FQNEAQ (reference sequence). The full variable domain, completed using reference TRBV7-9 and TRBJ2-7, is DTGVSQNPRHKITKRGQNVTFRCDPISEHNRLYWYRQTLGQGPEFLTYFQNEAQLEKSRLLSDRFSAERPKGSFSTLEIQRTEQGDSAMYLCASRVTAFGFEQYFGPGTRLTVT.

The CDR3 DNA reads TGTGCCAGCAGTTTAAGCTCGACATTGAGCTCCTACGAGCAGTACTTC. Protein: CASSLSSTLSSYEQYF. This chain joins TRBV27 and TRBJ2-7; no reliable D call. The V gene lost 2 bases and the J gene lost 0 bases, with 14 bases spanning the gap. Looked up from germline, CDR1 is MNHEY and CDR2 is SMNVEV (reference sequence). The CDR3 sequence is 16 residues long.

The chain carries TRBV5-8 and TRBJ2-5; the match to TRBD2 covers 7 bases. This CDR3 region has 17 residues. The V and J ends lost 4 bases and 2 bases, in that order; junction bases with no gene match: 14. Germline loops: CDR1 SGHTS, CDR2 YDEGEE. Written as DNA, the CDR3 is TGTGCCAGCAGCGTGTCCTTAGGGAGGGCAGGACAAGAGACCCAGTACTTC. Its translation: CASSVSLGRAGQETQYF.

The chain uses TRBV6-1 and TRBJ2-7; the match to TRBD1 covers 9 bases. Germline CDR1 MNHNS, CDR2 SASEGT. The V segment lost 9 bases and the J segment 5 bases; nucleotides outside the gene matches: 8. The CDR3 consists of 13 residues. CDR3 in amino acids: CASSGTGLHEQYF. DNA of the CDR3: TGTGCCAGTTCGGGGACAGGGCTTCACGAGCAGTACTTC.

This clone was seen a handful of times. This chain joins TRBV9 and TRBJ2-7; 9 nucleotides match TRBD1. Germline V gene data show CDR1 as SGDLS and CDR2 as YYNGEE. The V gene end was trimmed by 3 bases and the J gene end by 6 bases; junction bases not matched to a gene: 1. CDR3 length equals 12 residues. CDR3 loop: CASSADRGEQYF. The CDR3 DNA follows: TGTGCCAGCAGCGCGGACAGGGGCGAGCAGTACTTC.

This clone appeared a few times. The rearrangement joins TRBV5-8 to TRBJ1-1; maybe TRBD1 (6 bases). Germline CDR1 reads SGHTS; CDR2 reads YDEGEE. V gave up 4 bases and J gave up 3 bases, with 16 bases separating them. The CDR3 runs to 15 residues. CDR3 nucleotide sequence: TGTGCCAGCAGCCGCCCGGGACACCCTGACACTGAAGCTTTCTTT. Protein: CASSRPGHPDTEAFF.

The chain links TRBV7-9 to TRBJ1-3, with TRBD1 matching over 7 bases. CDR1 is SEHNR and CDR2 is FQNEAQ in the germline V gene (reference sequence). J gave up 4 bases and V 2 bases, and 8 bases lay outside the gene matches. CDR3 size: 16 residues. The CDR3 protein is CASSLPRDRPGNTIYF. Here the CDR3 DNA reads TGTGCCAGCAGCTTACCTCGGGACAGACCGGGAAACACCATATATTTT.

There are a few counts of this clone. The chain links TRBV7-9 to TRBJ1-5, with D perhaps TRBD1 (5 bases). The CDR3 runs 14 residues. V lost 5 bases to trimming and J lost 6 bases, with 14 bases between them. Germline V gene data show CDR1 as SEHNR and CDR2 as FQNEAQ (reference sequence). The DNA of the CDR3 is TGTGCCAGCAGCCTTCAGGGAAATGGTCAGCCCCAGCATTTT. Translation: CASSLQGNGQPQHF.

The chain couples TRBV27 to TRBJ2-7, with TRBD2 matching over 8 bases. V dropped 5 bases and J dropped 6; count of bases not matched to a gene: 12. Germline-derived CDR1 and CDR2 are MNHEY and SMNVEV (reference sequence). The CDR3 consists of 15 residues. The CDR3 spells CASSPRGSGEGEQYF. In DNA form, the CDR3 reads TGTGCCAGCAGTCCCCGGGGTAGCGGGGAGGGCGAGCAGTACTTC.

This chain links TRBV7-9 with TRBJ1-5; D not resolved. This CDR3 is built from 14 residues. V was cut by 1 base and J by 6 bases, with 10 bases left in between. Germline CDR1 and CDR2: SEHNR and FQNEAQ (reference sequence). The CDR3 DNA reads as TGTGCCAGCAGCTTAGTCGGGTTGAGTCAGCCCCAGCATTTT. Its protein product is CASSLVGLSQPQHF.

The rearrangement links TRBV7-9 to TRBJ2-2, with TRBD1 as a possible D gene (7 bases). The CDR3 is 18 amino acids. The ends were cut back, 2 bases at V and 6 bases at J, with 22 bases in the middle. The germline gives CDR1 SEHNR, CDR2 FQNEAQ (reference sequence). The CDR3 protein is CASSLSRIGGGASGELFF. As DNA, the CDR3 is TGTGCCAGCAGCTTATCGAGGATTGGAGGGGGCGCGTCCGGGGAGCTGTTTTTT. The full variable domain, in which reference TRBV7-9 and TRBJ2-2 provide the parts outside the CDR3, is DTGVSQNPRHKITKRGQNVTFRCDPISEHNRLYWYRQTLGQGPEFLTYFQNEAQLEKSRLLSDRFSAERPKGSFSTLEIQRTEQGDSAMYLCASSLSRIGGGASGELFFGEGSRLTVL.

V is TRBV7-8 and J is TRBJ2-4, with TRBD2 identical over 8 bases. The ends lost 4 bases at V and 0 bases at J; junction bases unmatched: 8. Germline CDR1 is SGHVS and CDR2 is FQNEAQ. The CDR3 spans 17 residues. DNA for the CDR3: TGTGCCAGCAGCTCTCCTACTAGCGGAGTAGCCAAAAACATTCAGTACTTC. This codes for CASSSPTSGVAKNIQYF.

The V and J genes are TRBV4-1 and TRBJ2-2, with 8 bases aligning to TRBD1. The V segment lost 4 bases and the J segment 5 bases; nucleotides outside the gene matches: 6. The CDR3 spans 15 residues. Germline V gives CDR1 MGHRA, CDR2 YSYEKL. CDR3 coding DNA: TGCGCCAGCAGCCTTAGGACAGGGCGGACCGGGGAGCTGTTTTTT. This gives the protein CASSLRTGRTGELFF.

J is TRBJ2-5 and V is TRBV13; the match to TRBD1 covers 9 bases. The closer fit of TRBJ2-7 to the DNA end suggests the J call may be wrong. This CDR3 spans 14 amino acids. Per germline, CDR1 PRHDT and CDR2 FYEKMQ (reference sequence). In DNA form, the CDR3 reads TGTGCCAGCAGGGACAGGGGAACCTCCTACGAGCAGTACTTC. The encoded protein is CASRDRGTSYEQYF.

The rearrangement uses TRBV7-9 and TRBJ2-7; 7 bases are shared with TRBD2. The germline CDR1 and CDR2 sequences are SEHNR and FQNEAQ (reference sequence). The CDR3 has 15 amino acids. V shed 4 bases, J shed 3 bases, and the junction held 9 bases outside the gene matches. CDR3 sequence: CASSSPLERGYEQYF. CDR3 nucleotide sequence: TGTGCCAGCAGCTCTCCCTTGGAGCGGGGCTACGAGCAGTACTTC.